The 10 T cell receptor beta chains given below trace back to one sample, sequenced in a study of cytomegalovirus exposure and HLA in healthy donors (dated by TCRdb to about 2017). Receptors were amplified or captured by the immunoSEQ multiplex PCR assay. What TCRdb holds here is the immuneACCESS table cut down to in-frame rearrangements. Part of the clones is not present; checked against another copy, under half of the missing clones reflect an unresolved V gene, and the others are unexplained. The sample includes approximately 300,000 clones, with approximately 90% observed a single time. The ten largest make up about 1% of the sample. The sequenced sample was PBMCs. The source is a woman aged 25 to 39 in good health and CMV-seropositive.

This rearrangement joins TRBV4-1 to TRBJ2-5; weak D call: TRBD2 (6 bases). This CDR3 spans 13 amino acids. Germline V gene lookup returns CDR1 MGHRA and CDR2 YSYEKL. V lost 7 bases, J lost 7 bases, and 16 bases lay in between. The CDR3 DNA reads TGCGCCAGCACCCGACCGGGGGAAGGGACCCAGTACTTC. Its translation is CASTRPGEGTQYF.

CDR3 bases: TGTGCCAGCAGCCAAATAGTGGGGAGCTCTGGAAACACCATATATTTT. It codes for CASSQIVGSSGNTIYF. The chain employs TRBV4-2 and TRBJ1-3; unclear D gene. Germline CDR1 and CDR2: LGHNA and YNFKEQ. The CDR3 extends over 16 amino acids. Trimming pared 2 bases from V and 0 bases from J, leaving 11 bases between.

This clone showed up just once. The rearrangement uses TRBV30 and TRBJ2-2, with D perhaps matching TRBD1 or TRBD2 (5 bases each). CDR3 length: 14 residues. In germline, CDR1 is GTSNPN, CDR2 SVGIG (reference sequence). V shed 4 bases and J shed 6 bases, with 15 bases lying between them. For the CDR3, the DNA is TGTGCCTGGACACCGGGACCCATAGCCGGGGAGCTGTTTTTT. Amino acids: CAWTPGPIAGELFF.

The chain is built from TRBV27 and TRBJ1-2; D gene unclear. Trimming pared 6 bases from V and 0 bases from J, leaving 11 bases between. The CDR3 extends over 14 amino acids. Germline values: CDR1 MNHEY, CDR2 SMNVEV (reference sequence). The CDR3 spells CASSTAITNYGYTF. CDR3 nucleotides: TGTGCCAGCAGCACCGCGATAACTAACTATGGCTACACCTTC.

J is TRBJ1-4 and V is TRBV4-1; D gene uncertain. This CDR3 contains 17 residues. CDR1 is MGHRA and CDR2 is YSYEKL in the germline V gene. The germline V and J ends were trimmed by 2 bases and 4 bases, with 17 bases remaining between them. The chain's CDR3 is CASSQPVWRELNEKLFF. Written as DNA, the CDR3 is TGCGCCAGCAGCCAACCGGTGTGGCGGGAACTTAATGAAAAACTGTTTTTT.

The chain uses TRBV27 and TRBJ2-4; TRBD1 agrees at 7 bases. Trimming cost V 2 bases and J 0 bases; bases outside gene matches: 4. The length of the CDR3 is 16 residues. Germline CDR1 MNHEY, CDR2 SMNVEV (reference sequence). CDR3 in DNA: TGTGCCAGCAGTTTAAAGACAGGGCTAGCCAAAAACATTCAGTACTTC. Amino acid sequence: CASSLKTGLAKNIQYF.

For the CDR3, the DNA is TGTGCCAGCAGCTTAGGAGGGCAATACGGGGTTATCTACGAGCAGTACTTC. It encodes CASSLGGQYGVIYEQYF. The J gene is TRBJ2-7, the V gene TRBV7-2; a weak D match, TRBD2 (5 bases). This CDR3 spans 17 amino acids. Trimming shortened V by 1 base and J by 3 bases, and 19 bases separated the two germline ends. Germline V gene sequence: CDR1 SGHTA, CDR2 FQGNSA.

This chain links TRBV27 with TRBJ1-3, with D possibly TRBD1 on 6 matching bases. This CDR3 region has 13 residues. The ends were cut back, 5 bases at V and 7 bases at J, with 12 bases in the middle. Germline V lookup: CDR1 MNHEY, CDR2 SMNVEV (reference sequence). CDR3 residues: CASSRRGSNTIYF. DNA for the CDR3: TGTGCCAGCAGTCGCAGGGGAAGCAACACCATATATTTT.

The gene calls are TRBV28 and TRBJ2-7, with D possibly being TRBD1 (6 bases). V was shortened by 5 bases and J by 4 bases, with 18 bases between the two germline ends. Germline-derived CDR1 and CDR2 are MDHEN and SYDVKM. The CDR3 covers 15 residues. This CDR3 reads CASSLTLGTLYEQYF. The CDR3 DNA follows: TGTGCCAGCAGTCTAACTCTCGGGACACTATACGAGCAGTACTTC.

V usage is TRBV30 and J usage is TRBJ2-2; D might be TRBD2 (5 bases). CDR3 length: 15 amino acids. Germline V gene sequence: CDR1 GTSNPN, CDR2 SVGIG (reference sequence). The V end lost 5 bases, the J end lost 7 bases, and 20 bases lay between the germline ends. The CDR3 region is CAWEGNSVRGGELFF. The CDR3 DNA is TGTGCCTGGGAGGGAAACTCAGTTCGGGGCGGGGAGCTGTTTTTT. The full variable domain, in which reference TRBV30 and TRBJ2-2 provide the parts outside the CDR3, is SQTIHQWPATLVQPVGSPLSLECTVEGTSNPNLYWYRQAAGRGLQLLFYSVGIGQISSEVPQNLSASRPQDRQFILSSKKLLLSDSGFYLCAWEGNSVRGGELFFGEGSRLTVL.